This is a list of T cell receptor beta chains from one sample in a study of human T cells and chemical hapten exposure. One entry per CDR3 protein, called by TCRdb with MiXCR from the RACE reads. The sample yields roughly 71,000 distinct CDR3 sequences, approximately 6.2% seen once. The sample was whole blood. The origin of the receptors is a female donor in good health. Some clones in this sample may be carry-over from other donors' samples. Both conserved end residues are part of each CDR3. Each record gives: clone size, J gene, D gene, V gene, CDR3 protein, CDR3 DNA. D genes are given only for firm matches. Clone size is shown for a subset of rows, as once, few, many or a class of expanded clone.

>many|TRBJ2-7|-|TRBV28
CASTPGDSYEQYF
TGTGCCAGCACCCCGGGGGATTCCTACGAGCAGTACTTC
>many|TRBJ2-2|-|TRBV29-1
CSVAQAGNTGELFF
TGCAGCGTTGCCCAAGCGGGGAACACCGGGGAGCTGTTTTTT
>many|TRBJ2-7|-|TRBV7-9
CASSLEEGIEIYEQYF
TGTGCCAGCAGCTTGGAGGAAGGGATCGAAATCTACGAGCAGTACTTC
>many|TRBJ2-1|TRBD2|TRBV6-2/TRBV6-3
CASSYSNPSGIYNEQFF
TGTGCCAGCAGTTACTCAAACCCTAGCGGTATTTACAATGAGCAGTTCTTC
>-|TRBJ2-1|TRBD2|TRBV6-4
CASSDGLAGDEQFF
TGTGCCAGCAGTGACGGACTAGCGGGAGATGAGCAGTTCTTC
>-|TRBJ1-2|-|TRBV6-1
CASRLGDGYTF
TGTGCCAGCAGGTTAGGGGATGGCTACACCTTC
>few|TRBJ2-7|-|TRBV2
CASRGQSYEQYF
TGTGCCAGCCGAGGACAGTCCTACGAGCAGTACTTC
>many|TRBJ1-3|-|TRBV4-3
CASSQTMGRNSGNTIYF
TGCGCCAGCAGCCAGACAATGGGACGGAACTCTGGAAACACCATATATTTT
>-|TRBJ2-7|-|TRBV11-1
CASSYETRFYEQYF
TGTGCCAGCAGTTACGAGACACGATTCTACGAGCAGTACTTC
>few|TRBJ2-1|-|TRBV5-6
CASSLRAYNEQFF
TGTGCCAGCAGCTTACGAGCGTACAATGAGCAGTTCTTC
>few|TRBJ1-5|-|TRBV28
CASSLGRVGQPQHF
TGTGCCAGCAGTTTGGGGAGGGTAGGGCAGCCCCAGCATTTT
>many|TRBJ2-7|TRBD2|TRBV15
CATSRDAGTSDEQYF
TGTGCCACCAGCAGAGATGCCGGGACTAGCGACGAGCAGTACTTC
>many|TRBJ2-4|-|TRBV27
CASSSAGEAKNIQYF
TGTGCCAGCAGTTCGGCAGGAGAAGCCAAAAACATTCAGTACTTC
>few|TRBJ2-7|TRBD2|TRBV10-3
CAISELELSGDEQYF
TGTGCCATCAGTGAGCTAGAGCTTAGCGGGGACGAGCAGTACTTC
>-|TRBJ2-7|-|TRBV27
CASSFRDPGYEQYF
TGTGCCAGCAGTTTCCGGGACCCCGGCTACGAGCAGTACTTC
>few|TRBJ2-1|TRBD2|TRBV20-1
CSAAGTSGTDEQFF
TGCAGTGCTGCGGGGACTAGCGGGACCGATGAGCAGTTCTTC
>many|TRBJ2-3|-|TRBV7-2
CASSLGGADTQYF
TGTGCCAGCAGCTTGGGAGGTGCAGATACGCAGTATTTT
>-|TRBJ1-4|-|TRBV2
CASIRDGTNEKLFF
TGTGCCAGCATCAGAGACGGAACTAATGAAAAACTGTTTTTT
>many|TRBJ2-7|TRBD2|TRBV28
CASSFFSGNNEQYF
TGTGCCAGCAGTTTTTTTAGCGGGAACAACGAGCAGTACTTC
>many|TRBJ2-4|-|TRBV29-1
CSVVGKNIQYF
TGCAGCGTTGTTGGCAAAAACATTCAGTACTTC
>-|TRBJ2-7|-|TRBV28
CASSLLAGAGYEQYF
TGTGCCAGCAGTTTACTAGCAGGGGCTGGCTACGAGCAGTACTTC
>many|TRBJ1-4|-|TRBV4-1
CASSQVGQSNEKLFF
TGCGCCAGCAGCCAAGTAGGGCAGAGTAATGAAAAACTGTTTTTT
>-|TRBJ2-4|TRBD1|TRBV28
CASSLRTGEKNIQYF
TGTGCCAGCAGCTTGCGGACAGGGGAGAAAAACATTCAGTACTTC
>-|TRBJ2-1|TRBD2|TRBV7-7
CASSTGLAGSSYNEQFF
TGTGCTAGCAGCACGGGACTAGCGGGTAGCTCCTACAATGAGCAGTTCTTC
>many|TRBJ2-7|-|TRBV4-3
CASSQDLGGYEQYF
TGCGCCAGCAGCCAAGATCTTGGGGGCTACGAGCAGTACTTC
>few|TRBJ1-2|-|TRBV25-1
CASSGQGVNGYTF
TGTGCCAGCAGTGGGCAGGGAGTGAATGGCTACACCTTC
>-|TRBJ1-1|-|TRBV18
CASSPPGRSGGAAFF
TGTGCCAGCTCACCACCGGGCCGAAGTGGAGGTGCAGCTTTCTTT
>few|TRBJ2-6|-|TRBV20-1
CSAARLGANVLTF
TGCAGTGCTGCACGGCTGGGGGCCAACGTCCTGACTTTC
>-|TRBJ1-1|-|TRBV6-5
CASRDSRRAFF
TGTGCCAGCCGAGACTCCCGGCGGGCTTTCTTT
>few|TRBJ1-4|TRBD1|TRBV6-2/TRBV6-3
CASTPQGNEKLFF
TGTGCCAGCACCCCACAGGGGAATGAAAAACTGTTTTTT
>many|TRBJ1-2|-|TRBV20-1
CSARDDRNYGYTF
TGCAGTGCTAGAGATGATCGGAACTATGGCTACACCTTC
>few|TRBJ2-7|-|TRBV9
CASSVEGGREQYF
TGTGCCAGCAGCGTAGAGGGGGGTCGGGAGCAGTACTTC
>many|TRBJ2-1|TRBD2|TRBV11-2
CASSSGLAGNEQFF
TGTGCCAGCAGCTCCGGACTAGCGGGGAATGAGCAGTTCTTC
>many|TRBJ2-7|-|TRBV20-1
CSARDWTTYEQYF
TGCAGTGCTAGAGATTGGACTACCTACGAGCAGTACTTC
>many|TRBJ1-2|TRBD1|TRBV7-9
CASRPDRQGANYGYTF
TGTGCCAGCAGGCCGGACCGACAGGGGGCTAACTATGGCTACACCTTC
>many|TRBJ1-4|-|TRBV20-1
CSARSSPRGPREKLFF
TGCAGTGCTAGGAGCTCGCCCAGGGGACCACGTGAAAAACTGTTTTTT
>-|TRBJ1-6|-|TRBV5-1
CASTTADSNNSPLHF
TGCGCCAGCACCACCGCGGACAGTAATAATTCACCCCTCCACTTT
>many|TRBJ2-1|TRBD2|TRBV4-1
CASSLAGGRSSYNEQFF
TGCGCCAGCAGCTTAGCGGGAGGCAGGAGCTCCTACAATGAGCAGTTCTTC
>few|TRBJ1-4|-|TRBV7-9
CASSFSNEKLFF
TGTGCCAGCAGCTTTTCTAATGAAAAACTGTTTTTT
>many|TRBJ2-7|TRBD2|TRBV27
CASSPRTSGKSYEQYF
TGTGCCAGCAGTCCGCGAACTAGCGGGAAATCCTACGAGCAGTACTTC
>many|TRBJ2-5|-|TRBV27
CASSLRTEETQYF
TGTGCCAGCAGTTTAAGGACAGAAGAGACCCAGTACTTC
>few|TRBJ2-7|TRBD2|TRBV12-3/TRBV12-4
CASSTIAGKYEQYF
TGTGCCAGCAGTACTATAGCGGGAAAGTACGAGCAGTACTTC
>few|TRBJ2-7|-|TRBV20-1
CSARDQGSEQYF
TGCAGTGCTAGAGATCAGGGTAGCGAGCAGTACTTC
>many|TRBJ2-7|-|TRBV13
CASSGIGRNSYEQYF
TGTGCCAGCAGCGGTATTGGGCGGAACTCCTACGAGCAGTACTTC
>few|TRBJ2-2|TRBD1|TRBV7-9
CASSLALDRASGELFF
TGTGCCAGCAGCTTAGCCCTGGACAGGGCCAGCGGGGAGCTGTTTTTT
>few|TRBJ1-1|-|TRBV20-1
CSARGQGRTEAFF
TGCAGTGCTAGAGGTCAGGGAAGAACTGAAGCTTTCTTT
>-|TRBJ2-7|TRBD2|TRBV2
CASSERAGGPEQYF
TGTGCCAGCAGTGAAAGGGCGGGAGGACCCGAGCAGTACTTC
>many|TRBJ2-3|TRBD2|TRBV20-1
CSGGGSTDTQYF
TGCAGTGGGGGGGGAAGCACAGATACGCAGTATTTT
>few|TRBJ1-5|-|TRBV12-5
CASAKGGNNQPQHF
TGTGCTAGTGCCAAGGGGGGCAACAATCAGCCCCAGCATTTT
>many|TRBJ2-1|TRBD2|TRBV28
CASRAPGGALDNEQFF
TGTGCCAGCAGGGCCCCGGGGGGGGCGCTGGACAATGAGCAGTTCTTC
>many|TRBJ2-7|TRBD2|TRBV4-1
CASSQVQREGTYEQYF
TGCGCCAGCAGCCAAGTACAGCGGGAGGGAACCTACGAGCAGTACTTC